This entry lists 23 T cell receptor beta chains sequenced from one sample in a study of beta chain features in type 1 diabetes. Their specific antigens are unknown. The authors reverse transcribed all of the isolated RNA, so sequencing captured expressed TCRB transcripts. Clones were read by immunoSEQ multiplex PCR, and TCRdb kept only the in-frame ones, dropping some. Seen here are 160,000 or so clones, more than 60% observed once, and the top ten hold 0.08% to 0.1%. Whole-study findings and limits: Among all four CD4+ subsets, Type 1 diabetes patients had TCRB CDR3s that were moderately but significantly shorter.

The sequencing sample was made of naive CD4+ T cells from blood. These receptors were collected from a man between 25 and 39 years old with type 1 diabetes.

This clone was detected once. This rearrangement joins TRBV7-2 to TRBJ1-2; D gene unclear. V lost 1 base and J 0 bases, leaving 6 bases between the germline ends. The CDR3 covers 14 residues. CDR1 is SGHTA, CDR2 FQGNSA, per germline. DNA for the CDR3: TGTGCCAGCAGCTTAGATGTGGCTAACTATGGCTACACCTTC. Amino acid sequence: CASSLDVANYGYTF.

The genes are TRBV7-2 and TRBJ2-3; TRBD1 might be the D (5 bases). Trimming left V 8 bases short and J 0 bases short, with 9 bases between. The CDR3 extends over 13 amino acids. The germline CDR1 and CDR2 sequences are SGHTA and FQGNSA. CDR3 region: CASWGGSTDTQYF. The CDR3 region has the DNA TGTGCCAGCTGGGGCGGAAGCACAGATACGCAGTATTTT.

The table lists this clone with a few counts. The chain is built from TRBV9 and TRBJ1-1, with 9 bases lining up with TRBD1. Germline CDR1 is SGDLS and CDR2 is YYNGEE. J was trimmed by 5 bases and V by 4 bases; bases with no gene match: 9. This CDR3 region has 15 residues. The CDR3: CASSPSGQGWTEAFF. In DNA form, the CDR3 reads TGTGCCAGCAGCCCCTCAGGACAGGGGTGGACTGAAGCTTTCTTT.

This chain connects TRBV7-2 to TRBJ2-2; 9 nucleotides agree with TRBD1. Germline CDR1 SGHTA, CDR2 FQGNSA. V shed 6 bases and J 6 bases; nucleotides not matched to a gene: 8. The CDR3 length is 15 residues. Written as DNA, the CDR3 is TGTGCCAGCAGTGAATGGGACAGGGAAGCCGGGGAGCTGTTTTTT. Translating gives CASSEWDREAGELFF.

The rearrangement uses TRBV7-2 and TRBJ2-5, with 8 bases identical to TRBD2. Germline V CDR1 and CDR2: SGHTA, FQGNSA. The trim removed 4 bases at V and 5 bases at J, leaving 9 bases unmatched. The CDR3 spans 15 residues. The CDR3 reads CASSSGLGSGETQYF. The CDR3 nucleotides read TGTGCCAGCAGCTCGGGACTAGGCAGTGGGGAGACCCAGTACTTC.

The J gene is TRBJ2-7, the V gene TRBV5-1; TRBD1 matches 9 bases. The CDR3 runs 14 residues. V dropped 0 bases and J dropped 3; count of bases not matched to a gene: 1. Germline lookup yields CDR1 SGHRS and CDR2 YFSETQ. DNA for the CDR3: TGCGCCAGCAGCTTGGACAGGGGGCTCTACGAGCAGTACTTC. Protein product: CASSLDRGLYEQYF.

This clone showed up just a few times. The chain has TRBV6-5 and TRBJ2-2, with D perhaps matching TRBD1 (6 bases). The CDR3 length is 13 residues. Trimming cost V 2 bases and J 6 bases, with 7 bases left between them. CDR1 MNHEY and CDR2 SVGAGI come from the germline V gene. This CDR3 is CASSYGGSGELFF. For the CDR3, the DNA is TGTGCCAGCAGTTACGGGGGCTCCGGGGAGCTGTTTTTT.

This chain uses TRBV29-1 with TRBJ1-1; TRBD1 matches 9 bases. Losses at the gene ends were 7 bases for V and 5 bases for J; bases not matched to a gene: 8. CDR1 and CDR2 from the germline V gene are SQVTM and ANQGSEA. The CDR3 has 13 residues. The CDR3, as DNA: TGCAGCGCCGATGGGACAGGGAGAACTGAAGCTTTCTTT. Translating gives CSADGTGRTEAFF.

DNA for the CDR3: TGTGCCAGCAGTTACCGGGTCGACATATCCGAGCAGTACTTC. This codes for CASSYRVDISEQYF. V gene TRBV7-2 combines with J gene TRBJ2-7, with D hard to call. Germline V CDR1 and CDR2: SGHTA, FQGNSA. V lost 6 bases and J lost 6, with 18 bases in between. This CDR3 spans 14 amino acids.

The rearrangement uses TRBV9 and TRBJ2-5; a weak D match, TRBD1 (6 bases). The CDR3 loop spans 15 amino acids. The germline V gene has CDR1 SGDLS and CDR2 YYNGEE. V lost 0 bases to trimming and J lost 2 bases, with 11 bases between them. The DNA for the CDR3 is TGTGCCAGCAGCGTAGGGGGGCGCGGGCAAGAGACCCAGTACTTC. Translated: CASSVGGRGQETQYF.

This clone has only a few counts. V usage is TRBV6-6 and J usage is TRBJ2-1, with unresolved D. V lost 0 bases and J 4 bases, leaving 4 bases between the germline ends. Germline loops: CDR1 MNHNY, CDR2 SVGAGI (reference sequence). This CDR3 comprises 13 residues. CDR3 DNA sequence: TGTGCCAGCAGTTACTCGAGGTACAATGAGCAGTTCTTC. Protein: CASSYSRYNEQFF.

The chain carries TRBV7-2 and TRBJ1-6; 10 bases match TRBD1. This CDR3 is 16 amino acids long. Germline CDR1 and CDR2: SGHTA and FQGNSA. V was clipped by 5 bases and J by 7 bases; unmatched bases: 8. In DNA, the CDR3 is TGTGCCAGCAGCGTCCTGGGACAGGGGACGAATTCACCCCTCCACTTT. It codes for CASSVLGQGTNSPLHF.

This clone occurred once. The CDR3 DNA is TGTGCCAGCAGCACAGCGGGACCCCTCCCGAGGGATGGCTACACCTTC. It encodes CASSTAGPLPRDGYTF. The V call is TRBV7-9, the J call TRBJ1-2, with a possible D match to TRBD1 (5 bases). Germline loops: CDR1 SEHNR, CDR2 FQNEAQ (reference sequence). This CDR3 is 16 amino acids long. The V end lost 5 bases, the J end lost 6 bases, and 22 bases lay between the germline ends.

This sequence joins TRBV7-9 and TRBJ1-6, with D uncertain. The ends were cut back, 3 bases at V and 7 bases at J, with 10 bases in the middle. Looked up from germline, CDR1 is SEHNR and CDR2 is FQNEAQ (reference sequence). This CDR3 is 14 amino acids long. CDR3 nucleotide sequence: TGTGCCAGCAGCTTGGGGTCCCCGAATTCACCCCTCCACTTT. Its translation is CASSLGSPNSPLHF.

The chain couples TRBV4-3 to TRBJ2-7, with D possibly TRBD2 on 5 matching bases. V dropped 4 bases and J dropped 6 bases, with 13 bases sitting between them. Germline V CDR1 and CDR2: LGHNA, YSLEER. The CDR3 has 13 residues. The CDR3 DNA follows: TGCGCCAGCAGCCCCATTGAAGGGAGCGAGCAGTACTTC. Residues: CASSPIEGSEQYF.

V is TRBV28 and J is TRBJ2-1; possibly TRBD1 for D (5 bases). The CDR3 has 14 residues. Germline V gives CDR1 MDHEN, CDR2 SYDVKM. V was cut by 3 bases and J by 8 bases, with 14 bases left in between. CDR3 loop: CASSFQPKGDEQFF. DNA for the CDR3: TGTGCCAGCAGTTTTCAGCCAAAAGGGGATGAGCAGTTCTTC.

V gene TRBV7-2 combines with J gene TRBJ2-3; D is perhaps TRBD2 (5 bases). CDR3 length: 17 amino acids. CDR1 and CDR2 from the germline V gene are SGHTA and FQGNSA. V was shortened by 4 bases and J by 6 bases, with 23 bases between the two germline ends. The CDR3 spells CASSSPEGVISSDTQYF. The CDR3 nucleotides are TGTGCCAGCAGCTCGCCTGAGGGAGTCATTAGCTCGGATACGCAGTATTTT.

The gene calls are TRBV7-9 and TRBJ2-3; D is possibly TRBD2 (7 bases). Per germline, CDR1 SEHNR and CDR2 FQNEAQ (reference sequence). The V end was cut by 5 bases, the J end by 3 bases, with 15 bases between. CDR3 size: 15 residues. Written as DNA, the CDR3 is TGTGCCAGCAGCCCCCCGGGGGGCCCGACAGATACGCAGTATTTT. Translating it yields CASSPPGGPTDTQYF.

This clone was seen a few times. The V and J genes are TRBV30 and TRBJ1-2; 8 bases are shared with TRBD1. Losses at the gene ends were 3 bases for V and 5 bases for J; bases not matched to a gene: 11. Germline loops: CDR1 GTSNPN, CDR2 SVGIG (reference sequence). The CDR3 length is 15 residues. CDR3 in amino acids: CAWRRTGPAGYGYTF. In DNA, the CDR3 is TGTGCCTGGAGAAGGACAGGGCCCGCGGGGTATGGCTACACCTTC.

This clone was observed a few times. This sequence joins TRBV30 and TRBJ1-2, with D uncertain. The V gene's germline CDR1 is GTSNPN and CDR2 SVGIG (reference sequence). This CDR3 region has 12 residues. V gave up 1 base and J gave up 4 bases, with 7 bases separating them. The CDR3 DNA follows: TGTGCCTGGAGTGGGGCTCTCTATGGCTACACCTTC. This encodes CAWSGALYGYTF.

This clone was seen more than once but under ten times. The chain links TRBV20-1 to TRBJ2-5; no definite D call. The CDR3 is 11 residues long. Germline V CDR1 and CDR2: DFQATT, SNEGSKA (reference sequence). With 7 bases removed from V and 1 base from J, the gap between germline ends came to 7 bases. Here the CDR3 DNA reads TGCAGTGGCGGACCCCAAGAGACCCAGTACTTC. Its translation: CSGGPQETQYF.

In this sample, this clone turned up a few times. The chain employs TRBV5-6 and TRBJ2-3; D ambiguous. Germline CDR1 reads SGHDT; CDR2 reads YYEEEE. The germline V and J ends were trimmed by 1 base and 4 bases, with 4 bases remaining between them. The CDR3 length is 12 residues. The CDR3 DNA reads TGTGCCAGCAGCTTGCGGGCAGATACGCAGTATTTT. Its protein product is CASSLRADTQYF.

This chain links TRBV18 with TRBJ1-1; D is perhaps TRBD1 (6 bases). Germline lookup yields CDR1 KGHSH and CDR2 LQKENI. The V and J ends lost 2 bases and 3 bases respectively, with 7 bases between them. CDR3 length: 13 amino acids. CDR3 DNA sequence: TGTGCCAGCTCACCAAACAGGGACACTGAAGCTTTCTTT. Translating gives CASSPNRDTEAFF.